These 9 T cell receptor beta chains originate from one sample sequenced in a study of early T cells in non-severe SARS-CoV-2 infection. TCRdb passed the 5' RACE reads through MiXCR, listing each CDR3 protein once. Of 65,000 to 75,000 distinct CDR3 sequences in the sample, 4.6% were seen once. Sequencing was performed on whole blood, taken at baseline. These receptors were collected from an adult who was a healthcare worker with PCR-confirmed SARS-CoV-2 infection or an uninfected control (not recorded which). The donor label of this sample is uncertain.

This clonotype was counted a single time. The rearrangement links TRBV3-1 to TRBJ1-3; a weak D match, TRBD1 (5 bases). The V end lost 0 bases, the J end lost 0 bases, and 15 bases lay between the germline ends. In germline, CDR1 is LGHDT, CDR2 YNNKEL (reference sequence). This CDR3 has 18 residues. The CDR3 coding sequence is TGTGCCAGCAGCCAAGAAGGAGGGGCGACGACCTCTGGAAACACCATATATTTT. Protein sequence: CASSQEGGATTSGNTIYF.

This clonotype occurred a few times. The V and J genes are TRBV15 and TRBJ1-5; 8 bases line up with TRBD1. The germline V gene has CDR1 LNHNV and CDR2 YYDKDF (reference sequence). Losses at the gene ends were 1 base for V and 0 bases for J; bases not matched to a gene: 20. The CDR3 spans 22 residues. The CDR3: CATSRAFGTGNTGRHSNQPQHF. DNA for the CDR3: TGTGCCACCAGCAGAGCTTTCGGGACAGGAAACACGGGGCGTCATAGCAATCAGCCCCAGCATTTT.

The genes are TRBV9 and TRBJ2-5; 12 bases are shared with TRBD2. Germline V CDR1 and CDR2: SGDLS, YYNGEE. The CDR3 runs to 14 residues. The junction had 2 bases not matched to a gene; V was cut back by 3 bases and J by 5 bases. Here the CDR3 reads CASSGLAGVETQYF. CDR3 DNA sequence: TGTGCCAGCAGCGGACTAGCGGGGGTGGAGACCCAGTACTTC.

The rearrangement links TRBV12-3 or TRBV12-4 to TRBJ1-6, with no clear D. Between the trimmed V and J ends, which lost 6 bases and 10 bases, there was a span of 16 bases. The CDR3 sequence is 14 residues long. The CDR3 protein is CASSPLGSRSPLHF. In DNA form, the CDR3 reads TGTGCCAGCAGCCCCCTAGGGAGCCGGTCACCCCTCCACTTT.

This clonotype was picked up many times. For the CDR3, the DNA is TGCGCCAGCAGCCAAGGACGGGCCCGGGGCTATAATTCACCCCTCCACTTT. This sequence encodes CASSQGRARGYNSPLHF. The J gene is TRBJ1-6, the V gene TRBV4-1; D is uncertain. Germline V gene sequence: CDR1 MGHRA, CDR2 YSYEKL. Trimming took off 1 base at V and 3 bases at J, with 13 bases between the two ends. The length of the CDR3 is 17 residues.

The rearrangement links TRBV24-1 to TRBJ1-2; no firm D call. Trimming pared 5 bases from V and 5 bases from J, leaving 11 bases between. Germline CDR1 reads KGHDR; CDR2 reads SFDVKD. The length of the CDR3 is 13 residues. In DNA form, the CDR3 reads TGTGCCACCAGTGCCGTGGAAGGTTATGGCTACACCTTC. Translating gives CATSAVEGYGYTF.

There are many counts of this clonotype. This chain joins TRBV4-3 and TRBJ1-2; no clear D gene. CDR1 and CDR2 from the germline V gene are LGHNA and YSLEER. The CDR3 is 14 residues long. With 3 bases removed from V and 9 bases from J, the gap between germline ends came to 17 bases. In nucleotides, the CDR3 is TGCGCCAGCAGCCAGGAAGGCCTCGGAAGTCGCTACACCTTC. This sequence encodes CASSQEGLGSRYTF.

This clonotype was counted a few times. This sequence joins TRBV6-1 and TRBJ2-3; D ambiguous. Germline V CDR1 and CDR2: MNHNS, SASEGT. The CDR3 sequence is 13 residues long. V gave up 6 bases and J gave up 0 bases, with 7 bases separating them. CDR3 amino acids: CASSPLSTDTQYF. In nucleotides, the CDR3 is TGTGCCAGCAGCCCTCTCAGCACAGATACGCAGTATTTT.

This rearrangement joins TRBV4-3 to TRBJ1-1; the match to TRBD1 covers 7 bases. CDR3 length: 17 amino acids. CDR1 is LGHNA and CDR2 is YSLEER in the germline V gene. With V trimmed by 0 bases and J by 2 bases, 9 bases remained unmatched. The CDR3 here is CASSQEPPGTANTEAFF. Written as DNA, the CDR3 is TGCGCCAGCAGCCAAGAACCTCCCGGGACAGCAAACACTGAAGCTTTCTTT.